This TCR beta chain was recorded in a study of cytomegalovirus exposure and HLA in healthy donors. This PCR relied on a set of 60 Vbeta primers and 13 Jbeta primers. Method: immunoSEQ multiplex PCR; TCRdb's copy keeps in-frame clones and lacks some. Of about 76,000 clones in the sample, approximately 72% were seen once. The receptor was derived from a middle-aged woman in good health and CMV-seropositive. Sequences were obtained from PBMCs.

The CDR3 here is CASSLGPSTDTQYF. The CDR3, as DNA: TGTGCCAGCAGCCTTGGCCCTAGCACAGATACGCAGTATTTT. The J gene is TRBJ2-3, the V gene TRBV5-6; D is ambiguous. CDR1 and CDR2 from the germline V gene are SGHDT and YYEEEE. CDR3 length equals 14 residues. V dropped 4 bases and J dropped 0 bases, with 9 bases sitting between them.